The next 5 T cell receptor beta chains were all read from a single sample in a study of blood T cell repertoires in COVID-19. Measured with immunoSEQ multiplex PCR; TCRdb has only the in-frame clones, and not every one. The data show 230,000 or so clones, approximately 89% seen once. What was sequenced was PBMCs or T cells enriched from blood (not recorded which). These receptors all come from a woman aged 40 to 49 with acute COVID-19.

V and J are TRBV11-2 and TRBJ2-6; D is possibly TRBD1 (5 bases). The CDR3 loop spans 17 amino acids. From germline, CDR1 is SGHAT and CDR2 FQNNGV. The germline V and J ends were trimmed by 5 bases and 4 bases, with 18 bases remaining between them. CDR3 coding DNA: TGTGCCAGCAGCCCGCAAGGGGCAGGGTACGGGGCCAACGTCCTGACTTTC. Its translation is CASSPQGAGYGANVLTF.

The CDR3 protein is CASLRQGISEAFF. CDR3 bases: TGTGCCAGCTTGAGACAGGGGATTTCTGAAGCTTTCTTT. The chain uses TRBV6-6 and TRBJ1-1, with TRBD1 identical over 8 bases. Germline CDR1 is MNHNY and CDR2 is SVGAGI (reference sequence). Germline trimming cut 8 bases from V and 6 bases from J; bases unmatched to any gene: 8. This CDR3 is 13 amino acids long.

The chain has TRBV10-2 and TRBJ1-2; tentative D call: TRBD1 (5 bases). Germline V gives CDR1 WSHSY, CDR2 SAAADI. The V end was cut by 7 bases, the J end by 8 bases, with 14 bases between. This CDR3 contains 12 residues. As DNA, the CDR3 is TGCGCCAGCATTGGGCAGGGTGGCGGCTACACCTTC. Translating it yields CASIGQGGGYTF.

The V gene is TRBV13, the J gene TRBJ1-1; perhaps TRBD1 as D (6 bases). Per germline, CDR1 PRHDT and CDR2 FYEKMQ (reference sequence). Trimming took 5 bases from V and 2 from J, leaving 9 bases between them. The CDR3 runs to 13 residues. In DNA, the CDR3 is TGTGCCAGCAGCCAGGGGATAAACACTGAAGCTTTCTTT. Its translation: CASSQGINTEAFF. The whole variable domain, filled in from reference TRBV13 and TRBJ1-1, reads AAGVIQSPRHLIKEKRETATLKCYPIPRHDTVYWYQQGPGQDPQFLISFYEKMQSDKGSIPDRFSAQQFSDYHSELNMSSLELGDSALYFCASSQGINTEAFFGQGTRLTVV.

The rearrangement uses TRBV5-1 and TRBJ1-2, with TRBD1 identical over 10 bases. Germline trimming cut 4 bases from V and 1 base from J; bases unmatched to any gene: 4. This CDR3 comprises 15 residues. Germline V CDR1 and CDR2: SGHRS, YFSETQ. CDR3 loop: CASSGGTGVNYGYTF. CDR3 bases: TGCGCCAGCAGCGGAGGGACAGGGGTTAACTATGGCTACACCTTC.